A single sample gave rise to the 4 T cell receptor beta chains below, sequenced in a study of OX40 agonist ivuxolimab in advanced cancers. Sequenced by immunoSEQ multiplex PCR; TCRdb stores in-frame clones only, minus some. The repertoire holds more than 35,000 clones, with 86% as singletons. This specimen consisted of CD4+ or CD8+ T cells sorted from blood, obtained in a trial of the OX40 agonist ivuxolimab. The receptors derive from an adult with an advanced solid tumor such as melanoma, head and neck, liver or kidney cancer.

The V gene is TRBV2, the J gene TRBJ2-1; 9 nucleotides line up with TRBD2. The CDR3 length is 18 residues. Trimming at V came to 3 bases and at J to 0 bases, leaving 9 bases not matched to a gene. CDR1 and CDR2 (germline): SNHLY, FYNNEI. DNA for the CDR3: TGTGCCAGCAGTGATTCTAGCGGGGACGGTTTCTCCTACAATGAGCAGTTCTTC. Translation: CASSDSSGDGFSYNEQFF.

Only one count was recorded for this clone. CDR3 sequence: CASEIGRGPSQITEAFF. The CDR3 DNA reads as TGTGCTAGTGAAATCGGCAGGGGACCGTCTCAGATCACTGAAGCTTTCTTT. The chain links TRBV12-5 to TRBJ1-1, with D perhaps TRBD1 (6 bases). The CDR3 length is 17 residues. In germline, CDR1 is LGHNT, CDR2 FRNRAP. V gave up 7 bases and J gave up 4 bases, with 25 bases separating them.

The V and J genes are TRBV13 and TRBJ2-1; D is perhaps TRBD1 (6 bases). CDR3 length: 14 residues. In germline, CDR1 is PRHDT, CDR2 FYEKMQ (reference sequence). The ends were cut back, 5 bases at V and 8 bases at J, with 16 bases in the middle. CDR3 nucleotides: TGTGCCAGCAGCCTCGGGGACAATTTGGATGAGCAGTTCTTC. It encodes CASSLGDNLDEQFF.

This chain uses TRBV9 with TRBJ2-3; 9 nucleotides agree with TRBD2. The CDR3 covers 16 residues. CDR1 is SGDLS and CDR2 is YYNGEE in the germline V gene. J lost 4 bases, V lost 4 bases, and 10 bases had no gene match. CDR3 DNA sequence: TGTGCCAGCAGCCCACACTTGGCGGGGGGGTCAGATACGCAGTATTTT. Protein product: CASSPHLAGGSDTQYF.